Sequencing of this TCR beta chain was carried out in a study of blood T cells in healthy people across ages. This CDR3 region has 16 residues. Germline CDR1 reads LGHDT; CDR2 reads YNNKEL (reference sequence). V lost 0 bases and J lost 0, with 9 bases in between. The use of a sample-barcoded 5' primer and a J-beta primer mix characterized a second PCR of 7 to 11 cycles. TCRdb called the 5' RACE reads again in MiXCR, with one record for every CDR3 protein. The table lists 700,000 to 800,000 distinct CDR3 sequences, roughly two fifths of them singletons. Each sample used at least 6 million PBMCs. Total RNA, at least 5.5 micrograms per sample, came from PBMCs.

The rearrangement links TRBV3-1 to TRBJ2-4; D gene ambiguous. The clonotype originates from a woman aged 55-69 years in good health. The sequenced sample was blood. The CDR3 protein is CASSQEGYLAKNIQYF. The CDR3 nucleotides read TGTGCCAGCAGCCAAGAAGGATATCTAGCCAAAAACATTCAGTACTTC. The full variable domain, its missing parts supplied by reference TRBV3-1 and TRBJ2-4, is DTAVSQTPKYLVTQMGNDKSIKCEQNLGHDTMYWYKQDSKKFLKIMFSYNNKELIINETVPNRFSPKSPDKAHLNLHINSLELGDSAVYFCASSQEGYLAKNIQYFGAGTRLSVL.